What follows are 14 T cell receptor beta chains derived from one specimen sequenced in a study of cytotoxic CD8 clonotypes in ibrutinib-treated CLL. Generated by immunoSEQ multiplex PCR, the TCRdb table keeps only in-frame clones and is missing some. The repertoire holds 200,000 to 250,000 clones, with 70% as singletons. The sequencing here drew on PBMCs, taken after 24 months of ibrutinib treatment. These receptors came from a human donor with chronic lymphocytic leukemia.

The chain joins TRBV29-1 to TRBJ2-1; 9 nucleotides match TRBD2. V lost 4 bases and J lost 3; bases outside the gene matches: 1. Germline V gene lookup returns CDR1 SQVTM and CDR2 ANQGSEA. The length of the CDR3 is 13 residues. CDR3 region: CSVGLADYNEQFF. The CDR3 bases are TGCAGCGTTGGACTAGCGGACTACAATGAGCAGTTCTTC.

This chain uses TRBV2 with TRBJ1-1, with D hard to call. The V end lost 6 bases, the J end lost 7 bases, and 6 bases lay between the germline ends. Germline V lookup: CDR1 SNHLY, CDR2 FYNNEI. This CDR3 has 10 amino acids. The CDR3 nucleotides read TGTGCCAGCAGAGGAGGTGAAGCTTTCTTT. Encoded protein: CASRGGEAFF. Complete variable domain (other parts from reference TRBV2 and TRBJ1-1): EPEVTQTPSHQVTQMGQEVILRCVPISNHLYFYWYRQILGQKVEFLVSFYNNEISEKSEIFDDQFSVERPDGSNFTLKIRSTKLEDSAMYFCASRGGEAFFGQGTRLTVV.

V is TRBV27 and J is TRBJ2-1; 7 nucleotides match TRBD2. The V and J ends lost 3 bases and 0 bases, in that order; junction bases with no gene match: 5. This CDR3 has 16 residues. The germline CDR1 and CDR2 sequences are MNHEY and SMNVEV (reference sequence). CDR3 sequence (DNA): TGTGCCAGCAGTTTTTGGGGGAGGGTCTCCTACAATGAGCAGTTCTTC. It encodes CASSFWGRVSYNEQFF.

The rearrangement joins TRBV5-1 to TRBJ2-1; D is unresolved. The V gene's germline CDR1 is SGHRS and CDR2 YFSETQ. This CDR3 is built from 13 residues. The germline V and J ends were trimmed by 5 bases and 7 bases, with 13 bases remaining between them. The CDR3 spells CASRGPSLNEQFF. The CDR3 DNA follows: TGCGCCAGCAGAGGACCAAGTTTGAATGAGCAGTTCTTC. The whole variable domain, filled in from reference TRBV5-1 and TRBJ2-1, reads KAGVTQTPRYLIKTRGQQVTLSCSPISGHRSVSWYQQTPGQGLQFLFEYFSETQRNKGNFPGRFSGRQFSNSRSEMNVSTLELGDSALYLCASRGPSLNEQFFGPGTRLTVL.

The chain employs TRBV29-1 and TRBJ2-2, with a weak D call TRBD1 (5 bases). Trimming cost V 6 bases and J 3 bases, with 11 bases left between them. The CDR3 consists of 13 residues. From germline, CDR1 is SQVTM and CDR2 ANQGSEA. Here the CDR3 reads CSVKGADTGELFF. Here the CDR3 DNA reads TGCAGCGTAAAAGGGGCGGACACCGGGGAGCTGTTTTTT.

The CDR3 protein is CASSFGALGANVLTF. CDR3 nucleotide sequence: TGTGCCAGCAGTTTCGGGGCTCTGGGGGCCAACGTCCTGACTTTC. The chain joins TRBV28 to TRBJ2-6; D may match TRBD1 or TRBD2 (5 bases each). CDR1 is MDHEN, CDR2 SYDVKM, per germline. The CDR3 sequence is 15 residues long. V was clipped by 3 bases and J by 4 bases, with 10 bases between them.

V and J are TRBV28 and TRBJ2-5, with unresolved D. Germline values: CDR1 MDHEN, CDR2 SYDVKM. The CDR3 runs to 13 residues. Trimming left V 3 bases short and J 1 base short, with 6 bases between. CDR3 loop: CASSFSPQETQYF. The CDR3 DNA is TGTGCCAGCAGTTTCTCGCCCCAAGAGACCCAGTACTTC.

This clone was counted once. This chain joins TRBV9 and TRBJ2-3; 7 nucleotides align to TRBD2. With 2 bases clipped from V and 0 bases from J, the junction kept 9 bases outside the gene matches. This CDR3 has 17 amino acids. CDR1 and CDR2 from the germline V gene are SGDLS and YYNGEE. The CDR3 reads CASSVAVAGSSTDTQYF. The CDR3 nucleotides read TGTGCCAGCAGCGTTGCTGTAGCGGGCAGTAGCACAGATACGCAGTATTTT.

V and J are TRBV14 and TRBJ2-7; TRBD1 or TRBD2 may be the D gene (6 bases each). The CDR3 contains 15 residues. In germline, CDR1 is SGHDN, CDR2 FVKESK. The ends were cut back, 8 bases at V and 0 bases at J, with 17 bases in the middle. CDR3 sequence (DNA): TGTGCCAGCTCGTCCGTTACGGGGGCCTCCTACGAGCAGTACTTC. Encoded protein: CASSSVTGASYEQYF.

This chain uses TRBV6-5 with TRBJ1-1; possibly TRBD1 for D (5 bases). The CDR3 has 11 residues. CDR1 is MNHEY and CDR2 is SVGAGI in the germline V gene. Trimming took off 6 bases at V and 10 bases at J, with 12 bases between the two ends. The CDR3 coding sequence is TGTGCCAGCAGCCGCGGGGGGTTAGCTTTCTTT. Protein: CASSRGGLAFF.

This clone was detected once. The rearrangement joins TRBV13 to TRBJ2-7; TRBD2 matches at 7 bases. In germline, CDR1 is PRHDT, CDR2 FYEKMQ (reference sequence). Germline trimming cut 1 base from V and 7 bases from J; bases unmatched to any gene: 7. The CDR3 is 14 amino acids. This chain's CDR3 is CASSLVGGRGEQYF. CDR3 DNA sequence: TGTGCCAGCAGCTTAGTGGGCGGGAGAGGGGAGCAGTACTTC.

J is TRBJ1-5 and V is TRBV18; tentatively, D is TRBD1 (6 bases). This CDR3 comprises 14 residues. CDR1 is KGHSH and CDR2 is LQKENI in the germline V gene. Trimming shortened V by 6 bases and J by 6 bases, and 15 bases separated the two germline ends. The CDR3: CASSQGGGRQPQHF. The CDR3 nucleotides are TGTGCCAGCTCCCAGGGTGGGGGGCGTCAGCCCCAGCATTTT.

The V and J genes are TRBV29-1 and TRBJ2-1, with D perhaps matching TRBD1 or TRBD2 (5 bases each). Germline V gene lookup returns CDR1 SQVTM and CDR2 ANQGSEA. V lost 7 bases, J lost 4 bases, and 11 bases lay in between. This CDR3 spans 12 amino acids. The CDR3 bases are TGCAGCGCACCCTGGGGGTACAATGAGCAGTTCTTC. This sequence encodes CSAPWGYNEQFF.

The CDR3 loop reads CVQGNYSNQPQHF. CDR3 sequence (DNA): TGTGTCCAAGGGAATTATAGCAATCAGCCCCAGCATTTT. The rearrangement links TRBV2 to TRBJ1-5; no clear D gene. This CDR3 is 13 amino acids long. From germline, CDR1 is SNHLY and CDR2 FYNNEI.